The rows below give T cell receptor beta chains drawn from one sample of a study of blood T cell repertoires in COVID-19. The repertoire was sequenced with immunoSEQ multiplex PCR; TCRdb's copy has only in-frame clones and lacks some. The top ten hold 20% to 25% of the sample, which has 35,000 to 45,000 clones, 87% seen once. Sequenced sample: peripheral blood. The origin of the receptors is a man in his fifties or sixties with acute or convalescent COVID-19. Each CDR3 is given without its conserved first and last residue.

CDR3: ASSRSGTGGSLYQPQH
V: TRBV19
J: TRBJ1-5

CDR3: ASSKPDAGEQF
V: TRBV5-1
J: TRBJ2-1

CDR3: ASSLSGDRYT
V: TRBV5-1
J: TRBJ1-2

CDR3: ASSGRSAVSSGNTIY
V: TRBV11-3
J: TRBJ1-3

CDR3: ASSQRTAEETQY
V: TRBV4-3
J: TRBJ2-5

CDR3: ATSRDRGANTGELF
V: TRBV15
J: TRBJ2-2

CDR3: ASSPDWTGPFNYGYT
V: TRBV18
J: TRBJ1-2

CDR3: ASSDTRFNYGYT
V: TRBV2
J: TRBJ1-2

CDR3: ASSLPGREDTQY
V: TRBV28
J: TRBJ2-3

CDR3: ASSLTDRDYGYT
V: TRBV7-6
J: TRBJ1-2

CDR3: ASSEIDGQGNQPQH
V: TRBV6-1
J: TRBJ1-5

CDR3: ASSSWTLTGELF
V: TRBV5-4
J: TRBJ2-2

CDR3: ASSLEGGDIQY
V: TRBV7-2
J: TRBJ2-4

CDR3: ASSYGPSQETQY
V: TRBV6-5
J: TRBJ2-5

CDR3: ASSLPPGGELF
V: TRBV5-6
J: TRBJ2-2

CDR3: SVVDGTGAYGYT
V: TRBV29-1
J: TRBJ1-2

CDR3: ASSYGQAGKQF
V: TRBV6-5
J: TRBJ2-1

CDR3: ASSTGVRETQY
V: TRBV19
J: TRBJ2-5

CDR3: ASRTSGYYEQY
V: TRBV7-9
J: TRBJ2-7

CDR3: ASSLGGTGPLGTQY
V: TRBV11-2
J: TRBJ2-5

CDR3: SVEPDRDEQF
V: TRBV29-1
J: TRBJ2-1

CDR3: ASRSREAGGYT
V: TRBV6-6
J: TRBJ1-2

CDR3: ASSLSQASYNGYT
V: TRBV5-1
J: TRBJ1-2

CDR3: AWSQEGFSNQPQH
V: TRBV30
J: TRBJ1-5

CDR3: ASSPQQGSTEAF
V: TRBV14
J: TRBJ1-1

CDR3: ASSYRQGLPYEQY
V: TRBV6-5
J: TRBJ2-7

CDR3: ASSFRTSVNEQF
V: TRBV7-2
J: TRBJ2-1

CDR3: ASSSQWATYEQY
V: TRBV21-1
J: TRBJ2-7

CDR3: ASSTDHGQGADTQY
V: TRBV19
J: TRBJ2-3

CDR3: ASSIQGADTEAF
V: TRBV7-9
J: TRBJ1-1

CDR3: ASSVTSGMNNEQF
V: TRBV19
J: TRBJ2-1

CDR3: ASSFPGITEAF
V: TRBV6-5
J: TRBJ1-1

CDR3: ASRAGGSLQGELF
V: TRBV6-6
J: TRBJ2-2

CDR3: ASSLGGGYGYT
V: TRBV7-2
J: TRBJ1-2

CDR3: ASSQVQETQY
V: TRBV3-1/TRBV3-2
J: TRBJ2-5

CDR3: ASSKRTLAGGEQF
V: TRBV11-2
J: TRBJ2-1

CDR3: ASSQTSSGNTIY
V: TRBV19
J: TRBJ1-3

CDR3: ASSFGLAEQY
V: TRBV5-8
J: TRBJ2-7

CDR3: ASRPTDRGSYNEQF
V: TRBV7-9
J: TRBJ2-1

CDR3: ASSLRGGSAF
V: TRBV3-1/TRBV3-2
J: TRBJ1-1

CDR3: ATTTGAGANVLT
V: TRBV5-1
J: TRBJ2-6

CDR3: ASSLGQSSNQPQH
V: TRBV11-2
J: TRBJ1-5

CDR3: SMRGSNTEAF
V: TRBV29-1
J: TRBJ1-1

CDR3: ASSYSSSGANVLT
V: TRBV6-2/TRBV6-3
J: TRBJ2-6

CDR3: ASSTGQGAYNEQF
V: TRBV19
J: TRBJ2-1

CDR3: ASSVGTGHYGYT
V: TRBV9
J: TRBJ1-2

CDR3: ASSPGLAGGNEQF
V: TRBV5-1
J: TRBJ2-1

CDR3: ASSIDTVGYEQY
V: TRBV19
J: TRBJ2-7